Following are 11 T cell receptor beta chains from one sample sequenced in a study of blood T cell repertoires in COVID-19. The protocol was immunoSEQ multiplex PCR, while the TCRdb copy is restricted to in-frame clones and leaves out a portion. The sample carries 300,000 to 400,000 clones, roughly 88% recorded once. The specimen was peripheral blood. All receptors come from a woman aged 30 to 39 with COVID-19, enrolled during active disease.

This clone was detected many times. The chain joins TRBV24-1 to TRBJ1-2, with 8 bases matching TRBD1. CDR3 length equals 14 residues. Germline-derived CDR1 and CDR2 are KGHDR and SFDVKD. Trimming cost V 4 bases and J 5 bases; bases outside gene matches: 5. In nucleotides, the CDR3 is TGTGCCACCAGTGACTCGGACAGGGCTTATGGCTACACCTTC. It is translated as CATSDSDRAYGYTF.

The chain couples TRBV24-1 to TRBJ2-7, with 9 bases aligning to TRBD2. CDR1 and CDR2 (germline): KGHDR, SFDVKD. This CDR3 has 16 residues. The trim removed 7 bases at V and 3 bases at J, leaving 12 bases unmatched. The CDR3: CATSGSGTSTLYEQYF. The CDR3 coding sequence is TGTGCCACCAGCGGATCCGGGACTAGCACCCTCTACGAGCAGTACTTC.

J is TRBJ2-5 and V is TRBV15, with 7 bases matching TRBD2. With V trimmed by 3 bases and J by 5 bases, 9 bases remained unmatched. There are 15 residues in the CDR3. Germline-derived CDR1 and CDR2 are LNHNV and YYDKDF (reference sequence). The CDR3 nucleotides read TGTGCCACCAGCAGCTCGCTAGCGGATGGGGAGACCCAGTACTTC. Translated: CATSSSLADGETQYF.

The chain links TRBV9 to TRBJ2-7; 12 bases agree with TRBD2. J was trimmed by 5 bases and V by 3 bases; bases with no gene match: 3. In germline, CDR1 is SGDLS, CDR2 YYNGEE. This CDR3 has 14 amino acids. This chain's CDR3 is CASSATSGSNEQYF. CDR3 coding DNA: TGTGCCAGCAGCGCGACTAGCGGGAGTAACGAGCAGTACTTC.

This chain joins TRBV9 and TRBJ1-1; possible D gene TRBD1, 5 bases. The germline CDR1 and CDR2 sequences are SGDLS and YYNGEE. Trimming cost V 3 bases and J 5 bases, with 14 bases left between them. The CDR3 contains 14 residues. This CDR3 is CASSGGWGRTEAFF. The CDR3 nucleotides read TGTGCCAGCAGCGGGGGCTGGGGAAGGACTGAAGCTTTCTTT.

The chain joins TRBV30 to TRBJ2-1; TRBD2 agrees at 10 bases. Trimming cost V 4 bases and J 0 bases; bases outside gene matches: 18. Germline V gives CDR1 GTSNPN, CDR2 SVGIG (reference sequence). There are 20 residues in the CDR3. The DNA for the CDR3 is TGTGCCTGGACCCTTCATTCTAGCGGGAGCCGGCTTGGCTCCTACAATGAGCAGTTCTTC. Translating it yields CAWTLHSSGSRLGSYNEQFF.

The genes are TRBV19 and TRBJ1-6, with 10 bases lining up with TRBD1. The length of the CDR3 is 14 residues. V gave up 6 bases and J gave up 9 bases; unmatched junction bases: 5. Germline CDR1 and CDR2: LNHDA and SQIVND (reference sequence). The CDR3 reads CASSSDRGGSPLHF. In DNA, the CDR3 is TGTGCCAGTAGCTCGGACAGGGGGGGTTCACCCCTCCACTTT.

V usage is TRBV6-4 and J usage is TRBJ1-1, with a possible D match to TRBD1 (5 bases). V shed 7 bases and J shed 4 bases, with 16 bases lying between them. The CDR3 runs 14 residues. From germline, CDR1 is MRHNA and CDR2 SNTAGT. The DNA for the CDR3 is TGTGCCAGCAAATTTGACTGGGGGGGCACTGAAGCTTTCTTT. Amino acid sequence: CASKFDWGGTEAFF.

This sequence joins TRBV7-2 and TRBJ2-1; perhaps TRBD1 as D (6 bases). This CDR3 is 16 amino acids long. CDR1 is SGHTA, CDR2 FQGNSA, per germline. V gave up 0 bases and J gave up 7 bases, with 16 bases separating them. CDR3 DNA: TGTGCCAGCAGCTTAGCCTCTGGGGACATTATTAATGAGCAGTTCTTC. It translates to CASSLASGDIINEQFF.

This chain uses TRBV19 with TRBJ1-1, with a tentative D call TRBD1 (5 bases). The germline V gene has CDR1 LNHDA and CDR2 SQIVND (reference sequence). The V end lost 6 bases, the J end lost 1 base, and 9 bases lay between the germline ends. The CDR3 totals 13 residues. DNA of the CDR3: TGTGCCAGTAGCAACCAGGGGAACACTGAAGCTTTCTTT. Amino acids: CASSNQGNTEAFF.

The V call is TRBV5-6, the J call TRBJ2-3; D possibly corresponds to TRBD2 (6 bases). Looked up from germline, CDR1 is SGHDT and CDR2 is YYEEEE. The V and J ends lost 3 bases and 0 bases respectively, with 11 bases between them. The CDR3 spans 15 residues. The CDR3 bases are TGTGCCAGCAGCTGGGGGGTAGAAAGCACAGATACGCAGTATTTT. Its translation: CASSWGVESTDTQYF. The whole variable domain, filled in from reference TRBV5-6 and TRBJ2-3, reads DAGVTQSPTHLIKTRGQQVTLRCSPKSGHDTVSWYQQALGQGPQFIFQYYEEEERQRGNFPDRFSGHQFPNYSSELNVNALLLGDSALYLCASSWGVESTDTQYFGPGTRLTVL.